This TCR beta chain stems from a study of immune heterogeneity within non-small cell lung tumors. The wider study: The tumor set comprised a handful of squamous cell carcinomas and around eleven non-squamous carcinomas (plus 1 not otherwise specified).

Samples each supplied 450 to 700 ng of bulk tumor genomic DNA as template. Several far-apart biopsies were taken per primary tumor during surgery. Patients went through curative surgery, and their non-small cell lung cancer was untreated and newly diagnosed. Germline CDR1 is SGHAT and CDR2 is FQDESV (reference sequence). The CDR3 spans 15 residues. The V gene end was trimmed by 5 bases and the J gene end by 5 bases; junction bases not matched to a gene: 9. It was a multiplex PCR that amplified TCR beta CDR3, with 32 V and 13 J primers. TCRdb re-called the multiplex PCR reads with MiXCR, one entry per CDR3 protein. The sample lists roughly 15,000 distinct CDR3 sequences; approximately 30% were seen once. As to this clonotype: What it binds is unknown.

General study points: Identical dominant CDR3 beta clonotypes recurred across tumor sites within a patient, alongside site-unique high-frequency clones.

This clonotype was sampled from a woman between 45 and 60 years old with non-small cell lung cancer. Sequencing input: lung tumor tissue. The chain carries TRBV11-1 and TRBJ2-7, with 10 bases identical to TRBD1. The CDR3 protein is CASSIDETGGDEQYF. CDR3 nucleotides: TGTGCCAGCAGCATAGACGAGACAGGGGGCGACGAGCAGTACTTC.